Sequencing of this TCR beta chain was carried out in a study of tumor and adjacent non-tumor tissue in lung cancer. About the research overall: Stage I to III disease affected 10 men and about 5 women aged about 31 to 80.

No cell sorting was done before RNA was extracted from the tissue. This non-tumor lung sample came from over 3 cm beyond the tumor edge. This CDR3 spans 14 amino acids. Trimming cost V 0 bases and J 7 bases, with 12 bases left between them. Looked up from germline, CDR1 is MNHEY and CDR2 is SVGAGI. TCRbeta libraries were built with three rounds of nested PCR, modified from ARM-PCR. TCRdb fed the multiplex PCR reads into MiXCR, producing one record per CDR3 protein. This table holds approximately 77,000 distinct CDR3 sequences, 80% to 90% found once. The sequenced sample was distant non-tumor lung tissue. This TCR derives from a man aged 60-69 years with non-small cell lung cancer. This chain connects TRBV6-5 to TRBJ2-5; D not certain. The chain's CDR3 is CASSYSGRSGTQYF. CDR3 bases: TGTGCCAGCAGTTACTCGGGAAGGTCAGGGACCCAGTACTTC.